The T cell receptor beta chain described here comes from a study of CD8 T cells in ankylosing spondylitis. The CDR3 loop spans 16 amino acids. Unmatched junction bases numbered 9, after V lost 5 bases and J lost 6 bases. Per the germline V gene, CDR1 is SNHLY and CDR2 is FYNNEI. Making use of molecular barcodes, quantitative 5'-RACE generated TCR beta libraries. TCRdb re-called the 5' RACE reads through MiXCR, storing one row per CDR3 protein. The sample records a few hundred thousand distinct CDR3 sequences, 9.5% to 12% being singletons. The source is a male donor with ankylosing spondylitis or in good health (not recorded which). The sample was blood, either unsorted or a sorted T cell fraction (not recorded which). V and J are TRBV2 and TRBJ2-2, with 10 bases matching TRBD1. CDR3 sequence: CASSLYRTGGPGELFF. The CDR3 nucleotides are TGTGCCAGCAGTCTGTATAGGACAGGGGGACCCGGGGAGCTGTTTTTT.